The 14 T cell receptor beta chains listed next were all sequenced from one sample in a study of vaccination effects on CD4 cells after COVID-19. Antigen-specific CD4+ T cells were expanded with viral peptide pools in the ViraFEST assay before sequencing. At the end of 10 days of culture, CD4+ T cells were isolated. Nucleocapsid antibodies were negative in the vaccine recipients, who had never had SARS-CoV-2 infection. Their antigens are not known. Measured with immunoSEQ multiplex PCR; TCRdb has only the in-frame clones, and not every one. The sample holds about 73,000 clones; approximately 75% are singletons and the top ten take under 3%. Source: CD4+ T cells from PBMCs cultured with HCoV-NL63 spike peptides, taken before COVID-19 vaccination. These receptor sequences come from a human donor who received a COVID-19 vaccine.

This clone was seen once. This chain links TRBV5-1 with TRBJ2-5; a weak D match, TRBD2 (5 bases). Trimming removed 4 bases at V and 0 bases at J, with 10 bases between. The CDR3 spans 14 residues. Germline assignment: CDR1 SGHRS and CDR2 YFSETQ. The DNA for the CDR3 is TGCGCCAGCAGCCTAGGACTGGACCAAGAGACCCAGTACTTC. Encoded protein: CASSLGLDQETQYF.

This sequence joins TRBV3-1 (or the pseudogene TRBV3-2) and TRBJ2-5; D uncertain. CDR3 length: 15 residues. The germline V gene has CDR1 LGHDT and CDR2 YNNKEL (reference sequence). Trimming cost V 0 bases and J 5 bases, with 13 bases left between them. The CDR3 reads CASSQERKRVETQYF. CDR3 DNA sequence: TGTGCCAGCAGCCAAGAAAGGAAAAGGGTGGAGACCCAGTACTTC.

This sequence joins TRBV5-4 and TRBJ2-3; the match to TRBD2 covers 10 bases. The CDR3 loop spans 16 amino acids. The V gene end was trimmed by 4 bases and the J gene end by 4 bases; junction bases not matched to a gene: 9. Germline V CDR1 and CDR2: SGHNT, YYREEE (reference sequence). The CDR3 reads CASSPPQAGGADTQYF. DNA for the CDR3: TGTGCCAGCAGCCCTCCTCAAGCGGGGGGGGCAGATACGCAGTATTTT.

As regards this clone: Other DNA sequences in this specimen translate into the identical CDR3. CDR3 protein: CASSIGGNTEAFF. The DNA for the CDR3 is TGTGCCAGTAGTATAGGCGGGAACACTGAAGCTTTCTTT. The chain recombines TRBV19 with TRBJ1-1, with D unresolved. V lost 1 base, J lost 1 base, and 4 bases lay in between. This CDR3 has 13 residues. Germline V gene lookup returns CDR1 LNHDA and CDR2 SQIVND (reference sequence).

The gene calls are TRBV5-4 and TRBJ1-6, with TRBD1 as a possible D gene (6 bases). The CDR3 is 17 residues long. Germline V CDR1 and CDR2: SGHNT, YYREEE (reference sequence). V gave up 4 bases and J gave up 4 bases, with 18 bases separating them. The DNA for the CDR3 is TGTGCCAGCAGCCAAGCGATTCAACAGGGTTATAATTCACCCCTCCACTTT. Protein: CASSQAIQQGYNSPLHF.

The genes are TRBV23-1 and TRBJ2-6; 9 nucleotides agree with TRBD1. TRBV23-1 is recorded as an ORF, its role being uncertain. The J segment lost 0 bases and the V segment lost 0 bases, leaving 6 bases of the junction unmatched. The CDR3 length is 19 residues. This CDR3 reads CASSQSPGQGPSGANVLTF. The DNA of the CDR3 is TGCGCCAGCAGTCAATCACCGGGACAGGGCCCCTCTGGGGCCAACGTCCTGACTTTC.

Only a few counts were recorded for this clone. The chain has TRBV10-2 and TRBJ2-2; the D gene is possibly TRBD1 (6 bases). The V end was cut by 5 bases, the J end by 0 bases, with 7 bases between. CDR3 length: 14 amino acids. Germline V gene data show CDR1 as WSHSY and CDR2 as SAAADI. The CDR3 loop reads CASSRTANTGELFF. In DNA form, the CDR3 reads TGCGCCAGCAGTCGGACAGCGAACACCGGGGAGCTGTTTTTT.

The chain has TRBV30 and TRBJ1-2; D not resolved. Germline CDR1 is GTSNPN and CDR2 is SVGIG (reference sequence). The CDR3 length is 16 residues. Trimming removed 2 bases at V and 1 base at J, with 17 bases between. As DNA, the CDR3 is TGTGCCTGGAGTAAGTTGGAATCGCGTCATAACTATGGCTACACCTTC. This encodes CAWSKLESRHNYGYTF.

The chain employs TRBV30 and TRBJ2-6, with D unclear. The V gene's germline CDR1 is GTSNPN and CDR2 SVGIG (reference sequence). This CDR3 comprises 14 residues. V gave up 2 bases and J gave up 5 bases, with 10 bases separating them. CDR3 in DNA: TGTGCCTGGAGTCGAGCCGGTTGGGCCAACGTCCTGACTTTC. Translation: CAWSRAGWANVLTF.

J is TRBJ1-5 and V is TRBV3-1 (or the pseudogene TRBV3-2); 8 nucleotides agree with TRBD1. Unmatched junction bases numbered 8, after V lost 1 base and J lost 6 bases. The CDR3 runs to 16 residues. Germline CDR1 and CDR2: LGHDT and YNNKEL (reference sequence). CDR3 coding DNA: TGTGCCAGCAGCCAAGGACAGGGGAGGGCAATTCAGCCCCAGCATTTT. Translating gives CASSQGQGRAIQPQHF.

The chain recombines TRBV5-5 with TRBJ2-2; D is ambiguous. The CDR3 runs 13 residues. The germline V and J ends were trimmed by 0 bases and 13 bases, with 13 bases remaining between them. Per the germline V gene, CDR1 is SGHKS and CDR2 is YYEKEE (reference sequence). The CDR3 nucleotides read TGTGCCAGCAGCTTGGGCCCACTCCCCCCGCTGTTTTTT. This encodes CASSLGPLPPLFF.

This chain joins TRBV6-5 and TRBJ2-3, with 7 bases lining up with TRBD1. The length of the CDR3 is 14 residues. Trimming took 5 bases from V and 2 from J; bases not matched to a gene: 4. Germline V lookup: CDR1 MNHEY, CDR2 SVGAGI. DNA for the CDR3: TGTGCCAGCAGTAAGGGGGCCGTCACAGATACGCAGTATTTT. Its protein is CASSKGAVTDTQYF.

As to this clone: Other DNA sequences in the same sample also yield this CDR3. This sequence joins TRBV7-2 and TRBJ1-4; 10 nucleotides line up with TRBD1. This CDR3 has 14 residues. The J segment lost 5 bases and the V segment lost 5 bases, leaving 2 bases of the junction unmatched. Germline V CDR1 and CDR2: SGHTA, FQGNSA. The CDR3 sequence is CASSLDRGNEKLFF. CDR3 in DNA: TGTGCCAGCAGCCTGGACAGGGGGAATGAAAAACTGTTTTTT.

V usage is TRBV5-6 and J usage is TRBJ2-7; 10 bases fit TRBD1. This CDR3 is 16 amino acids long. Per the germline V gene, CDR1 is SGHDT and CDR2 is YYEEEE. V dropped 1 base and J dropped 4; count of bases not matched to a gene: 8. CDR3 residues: CASSLSLGTGDYEQYV. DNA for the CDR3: TGTGCCAGCAGCTTGTCATTGGGGACAGGGGATTACGAGCAGTACGTC.